Below, 3 T cell receptor beta chains from the same sample are listed, as sequenced in a study of breast tumors, draining lymph nodes, adjacent tissues. Samples came from axillary lymph nodes draining the breast cancer. TCRdb reanalysed the multiplex PCR reads using MiXCR and keeps one entry per CDR3 protein. The sample records approximately 280,000 distinct CDR3 sequences, over 30% being singletons. The sequenced material came from axillary lymph node tissue. The receptors stem from a female donor with breast cancer. Some clones in this sample may be carry-over from other donors' samples.

This chain connects TRBV15 to TRBJ2-3, with 8 bases lining up with TRBD1. This CDR3 is built from 19 residues. Germline values: CDR1 LNHNV, CDR2 YYDKDF (reference sequence). V trimming: 7 bases; J trimming: 0 bases; junction bases outside the gene matches: 18. The CDR3 region is CATNPDRGLQAVSTDTQYF. The CDR3 DNA follows: TGTGCCACCAACCCAGACAGGGGCCTCCAGGCTGTGAGCACAGATACGCAGTATTTT.

To note about this clonotype: A read error may be the cause here, since a much bigger clone is one base away. The gene calls are TRBV16 and TRBJ2-5; unclear D gene. The V end lost 4 bases, the J end lost 6 bases, and 6 bases lay between the germline ends. CDR1 is KGHSY, CDR2 FQNENV, per germline. The CDR3 consists of 11 residues. This CDR3 reads CASSLNQTQYF. The DNA for the CDR3 is TGTGCCAGCAGCCTAAACCAGACCCAGTACTTC. The variable domain in full, with the rest retrieved from reference TRBV16 and TRBJ2-5, is GEEVAQTPKHLVRGEGQKAKLYCAPIKGHSYVFWYQQVLKNEFKFLISFQNENVFDETGMPKERFSAKCLPNSPCSLEIQATKLEDSAVYFCASSLNQTQYFGPGTRLLVL.

The rearrangement uses TRBV10-3 and TRBJ2-5; 10 bases map to TRBD2. V lost 1 base, J lost 2 bases, and 1 base stayed unmatched. This CDR3 is built from 15 residues. Germline V gives CDR1 ENHRY, CDR2 SYGVKD. This CDR3 is CAISEWTSGQETQYF. DNA for the CDR3: TGTGCCATCAGTGAGTGGACTAGCGGACAAGAGACCCAGTACTTC.